Listed below are T cell receptor beta chains from one sample, sequenced in a study of blood T cell repertoires in COVID-19. Clones were sequenced by immunoSEQ multiplex PCR, and TCRdb holds only the in-frame ones, with some missing. This sample yields about 52,000 clones, of which 90% are seen a single time; roughly 3% belongs to the top ten. Sequencing was performed on peripheral blood. The source is a human donor in a cohort sampled during active COVID-19. Each CDR3 is given with its conserved first and last residue. The D gene is left open where the match is weak. Not all rows give a size; the values are once, few, many and, for expanded clones, a class.

j_call clone_size d_call v_call cdr3_aa cdr3_nt
TRBJ1-1 . . TRBV6-5 CASRTRGRITEAFF TGTGCCAGCAGAACACGGGGGAGAATCACTGAAGCTTTCTTT
TRBJ2-1 . TRBD2 TRBV10-3 CAISELAGENEQFF TGTGCCATCAGTGAACTAGCGGGAGAGAATGAGCAGTTCTTC
TRBJ2-1 once . TRBV11-2 CASSLPPDFRGRSYNEQFF TGTGCCAGCAGCTTACCCCCGGACTTCCGAGGACGCTCCTACAATGAGCAGTTCTTC
TRBJ1-5 once . TRBV4-1 CASSQRLSNQPQHF TGCGCCAGCAGTCAGAGGCTAAGCAATCAGCCCCAGCATTTT
TRBJ2-7 . TRBD2 TRBV27 CASSPSGRSSYEQYF TGTGCCAGCAGTCCTAGCGGGAGGAGCTCCTACGAGCAGTACTTC
TRBJ2-7 . TRBD1 TRBV30 CAWSRDRAREQYF TGTGCCTGGAGCCGGGACAGGGCTCGAGAGCAGTACTTC
TRBJ2-3 . . TRBV24-1 CATSDPPGTDTQYF TGTGCCACCAGTGACCCACCAGGGACAGATACGCAGTATTTT
TRBJ1-1 . . TRBV3-1/TRBV3-2 CVSSQDVGPGTEAFF TGTGTCAGCAGCCAAGATGTAGGCCCGGGGACTGAAGCTTTCTTT
TRBJ1-1 . . TRBV5-1 CASSLRSSAEAFF TGCGCCAGCAGCCTAAGGTCCAGCGCTGAAGCTTTCTTT
TRBJ2-7 . . TRBV29-1 CPRGRDEQYF TGCCCCCGAGGCCGCGACGAGCAGTACTTC
TRBJ2-3 . . TRBV9 CASSPGLSTDTQYF TGTGCCAGCAGCCCGGGACTTTCCACAGATACGCAGTATTTT
TRBJ2-2 . . TRBV10-3 CAISESLVGVSTGELFF TGTGCCATCAGTGAGTCTTTAGTGGGAGTTTCCACCGGGGAGCTGTTTTTT